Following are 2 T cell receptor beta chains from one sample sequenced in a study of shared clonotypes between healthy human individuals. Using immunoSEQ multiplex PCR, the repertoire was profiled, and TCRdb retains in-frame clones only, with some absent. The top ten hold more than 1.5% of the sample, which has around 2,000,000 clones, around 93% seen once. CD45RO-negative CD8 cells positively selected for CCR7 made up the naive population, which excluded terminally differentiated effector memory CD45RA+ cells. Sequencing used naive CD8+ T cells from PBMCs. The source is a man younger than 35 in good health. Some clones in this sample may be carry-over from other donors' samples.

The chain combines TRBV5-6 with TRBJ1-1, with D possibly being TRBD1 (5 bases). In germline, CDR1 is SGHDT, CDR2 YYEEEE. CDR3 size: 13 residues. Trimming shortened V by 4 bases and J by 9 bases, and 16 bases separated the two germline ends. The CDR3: CASSPDRDGQAFF. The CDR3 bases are TGTGCCAGCAGCCCCGACCGGGACGGCCAAGCTTTCTTT.

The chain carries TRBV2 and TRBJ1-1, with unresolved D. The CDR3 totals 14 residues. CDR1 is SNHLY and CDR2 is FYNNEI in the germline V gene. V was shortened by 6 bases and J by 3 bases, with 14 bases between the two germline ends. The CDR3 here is CASSVASYYTEAFF. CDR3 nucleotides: TGTGCCAGCAGCGTAGCCAGCTATTACACTGAAGCTTTCTTT. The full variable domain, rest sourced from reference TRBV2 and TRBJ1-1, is EPEVTQTPSHQVTQMGQEVILRCVPISNHLYFYWYRQILGQKVEFLVSFYNNEISEKSEIFDDQFSVERPDGSNFTLKIRSTKLEDSAMYFCASSVASYYTEAFFGQGTRLTVV.